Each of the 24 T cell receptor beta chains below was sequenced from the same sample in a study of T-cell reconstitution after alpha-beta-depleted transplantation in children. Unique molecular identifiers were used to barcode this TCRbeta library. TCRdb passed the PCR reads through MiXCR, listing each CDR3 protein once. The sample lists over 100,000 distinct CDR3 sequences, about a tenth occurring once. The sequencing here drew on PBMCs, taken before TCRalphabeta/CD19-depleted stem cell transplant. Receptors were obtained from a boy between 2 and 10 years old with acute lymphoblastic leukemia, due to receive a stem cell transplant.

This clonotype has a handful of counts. The CDR3 coding sequence is TGTGCCACCAACGTAGGGCGGTGGGCCGGGGAGCTGTTTTTT. Protein product: CATNVGRWAGELFF. The chain is built from TRBV24-1 and TRBJ2-2, with D unclear. The CDR3 length is 14 residues. V shed 8 bases and J shed 6 bases, with 15 bases lying between them. CDR1 and CDR2 (germline): KGHDR, SFDVKD.

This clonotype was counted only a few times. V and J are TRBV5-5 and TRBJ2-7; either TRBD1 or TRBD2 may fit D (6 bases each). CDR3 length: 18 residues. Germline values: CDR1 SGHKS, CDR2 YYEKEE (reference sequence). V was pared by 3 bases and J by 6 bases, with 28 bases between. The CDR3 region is CASSSRGLGGLKEIEQYF. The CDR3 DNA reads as TGTGCCAGCAGCTCAAGGGGACTGGGGGGCCTTAAAGAGATCGAGCAGTACTTC.

The CDR3 DNA reads TGTGCCAGCAGCCCCGGGAGGATAGCTGGATCCTACGAGCAGTACTTC. Protein product: CASSPGRIAGSYEQYF. V and J are TRBV3-1 and TRBJ2-7; TRBD2 matches 7 bases. Germline V gene data show CDR1 as LGHDT and CDR2 as YNNKEL (reference sequence). V dropped 4 bases and J dropped 1; count of bases not matched to a gene: 10. The length of the CDR3 is 16 residues.

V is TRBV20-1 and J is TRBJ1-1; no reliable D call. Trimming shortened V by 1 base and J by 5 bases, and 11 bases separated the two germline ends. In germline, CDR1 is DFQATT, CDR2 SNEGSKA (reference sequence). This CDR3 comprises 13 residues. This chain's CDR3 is CSARGGSGTEAFF. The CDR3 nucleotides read TGCAGTGCTAGAGGAGGGAGCGGAACTGAAGCTTTCTTT.

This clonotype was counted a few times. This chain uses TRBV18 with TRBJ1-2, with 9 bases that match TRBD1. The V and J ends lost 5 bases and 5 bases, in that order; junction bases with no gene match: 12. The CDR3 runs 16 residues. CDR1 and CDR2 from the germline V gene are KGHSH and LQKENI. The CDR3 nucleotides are TGTGCCAGCTCAACACGAACAGGGGGCCAGGAATATGGCTACACCTTC. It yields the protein CASSTRTGGQEYGYTF.

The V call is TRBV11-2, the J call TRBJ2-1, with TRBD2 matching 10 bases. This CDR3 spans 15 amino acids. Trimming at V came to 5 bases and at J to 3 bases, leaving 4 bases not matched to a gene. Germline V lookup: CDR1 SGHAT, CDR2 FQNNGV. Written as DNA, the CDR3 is TGTGCCAGCAGCCAAAGCGGGAGGGGCTACAATGAGCAGTTCTTC. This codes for CASSQSGRGYNEQFF.

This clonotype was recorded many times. This chain's CDR3 is CASSLVAAKGKTQYF. Here the CDR3 DNA reads TGTGCCAGCAGCTTAGTAGCGGCAAAAGGAAAGACCCAGTACTTC. This chain connects TRBV7-2 to TRBJ2-5; perhaps TRBD2 as D (6 bases). Germline CDR1 SGHTA, CDR2 FQGNSA. CDR3 length: 15 amino acids. V lost 1 base to trimming and J lost 6 bases, with 15 bases between them. Variable domain in full (rest from reference TRBV7-2 and TRBJ2-5): GAGVSQSPSNKVTEKGKDVELRCDPISGHTALYWYRQSLGQGLEFLIYFQGNSAPDKSGLPSDRFSAERTGGSVSTLTIQRTQQEDSAVYLCASSLVAAKGKTQYFGPGTRLLVL.

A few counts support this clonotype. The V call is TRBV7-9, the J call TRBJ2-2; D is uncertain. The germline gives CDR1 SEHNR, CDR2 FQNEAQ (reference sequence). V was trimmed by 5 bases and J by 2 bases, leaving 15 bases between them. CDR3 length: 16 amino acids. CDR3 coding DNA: TGTGCCAGCAGCCCCCTGGCTAAGGTTAACACCGGGGAGCTGTTTTTT. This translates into CASSPLAKVNTGELFF. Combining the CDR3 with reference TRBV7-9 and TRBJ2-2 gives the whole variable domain DTGVSQNPRHKITKRGQNVTFRCDPISEHNRLYWYRQTLGQGPEFLTYFQNEAQLEKSRLLSDRFSAERPKGSFSTLEIQRTEQGDSAMYLCASSPLAKVNTGELFFGEGSRLTVL.

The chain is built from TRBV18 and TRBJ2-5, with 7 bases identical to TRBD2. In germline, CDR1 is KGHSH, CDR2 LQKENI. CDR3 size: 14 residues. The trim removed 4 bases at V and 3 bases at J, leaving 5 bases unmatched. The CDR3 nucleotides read TGTGCCAGCTCACTGACTAGCAGAAAAGAGACCCAGTACTTC. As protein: CASSLTSRKETQYF. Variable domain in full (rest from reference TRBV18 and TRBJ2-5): NAGVMQNPRHLVRRRGQEARLRCSPMKGHSHVYWYRQLPEEGLKFMVYLQKENIIDESGMPKERFSAEFPKEGPSILRIQQVVRGDSAAYFCASSLTSRKETQYFGPGTRLLVL.

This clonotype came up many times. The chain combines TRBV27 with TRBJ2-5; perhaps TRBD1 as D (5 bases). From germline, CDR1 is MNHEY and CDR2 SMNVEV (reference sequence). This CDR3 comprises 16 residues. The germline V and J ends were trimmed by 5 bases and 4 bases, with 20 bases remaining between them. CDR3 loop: CASSPGPRVRTETQYF. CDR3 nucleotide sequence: TGTGCCAGCAGTCCAGGCCCCAGGGTGCGAACAGAGACCCAGTACTTC.

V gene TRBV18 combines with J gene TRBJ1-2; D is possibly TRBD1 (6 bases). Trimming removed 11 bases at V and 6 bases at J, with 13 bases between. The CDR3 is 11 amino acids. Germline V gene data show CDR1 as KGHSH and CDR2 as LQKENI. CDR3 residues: CALGAGDGYTF. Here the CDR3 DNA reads TGTGCCCTCGGAGCAGGGGATGGCTACACCTTC. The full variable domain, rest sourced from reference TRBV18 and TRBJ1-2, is NAGVMQNPRHLVRRRGQEARLRCSPMKGHSHVYWYRQLPEEGLKFMVYLQKENIIDESGMPKERFSAEFPKEGPSILRIQQVVRGDSAAYFCALGAGDGYTFGSGTRLTVV.

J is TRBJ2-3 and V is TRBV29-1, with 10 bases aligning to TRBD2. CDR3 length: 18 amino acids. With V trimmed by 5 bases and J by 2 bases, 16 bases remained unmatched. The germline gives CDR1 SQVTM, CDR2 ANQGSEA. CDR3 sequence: CSVNRPEGSGRTTDTQYF. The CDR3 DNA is TGCAGCGTTAATCGCCCCGAGGGTAGCGGGAGGACCACAGATACGCAGTATTTT.

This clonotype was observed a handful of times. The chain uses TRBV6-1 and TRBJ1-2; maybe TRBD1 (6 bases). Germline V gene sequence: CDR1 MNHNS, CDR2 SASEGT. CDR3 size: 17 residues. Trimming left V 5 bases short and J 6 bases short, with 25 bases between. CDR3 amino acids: CASSPLVAGQRGDGYTF. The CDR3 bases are TGTGCCAGCAGTCCCCTCGTTGCGGGACAAAGGGGAGATGGCTACACCTTC.

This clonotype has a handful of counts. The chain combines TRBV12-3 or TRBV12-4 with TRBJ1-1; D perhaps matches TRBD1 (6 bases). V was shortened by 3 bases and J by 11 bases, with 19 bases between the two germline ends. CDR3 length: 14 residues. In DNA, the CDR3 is TGTGCCAGCAGTTTTTATATGGGGGGCGCGGGGGCTTTCTTT. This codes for CASSFYMGGAGAFF.

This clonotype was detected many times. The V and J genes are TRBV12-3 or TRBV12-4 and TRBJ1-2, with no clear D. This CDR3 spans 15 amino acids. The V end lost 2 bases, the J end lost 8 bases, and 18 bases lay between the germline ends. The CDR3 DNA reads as TGTGCCAGCAGTTTACGGCGGCCTACGGTAGGGGGCTACACCTTC. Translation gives CASSLRRPTVGGYTF.

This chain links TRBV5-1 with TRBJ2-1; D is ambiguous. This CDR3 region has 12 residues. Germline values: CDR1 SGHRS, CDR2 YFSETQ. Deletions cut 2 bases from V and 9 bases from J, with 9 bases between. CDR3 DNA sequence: TGCGCCAGCAGCTTAAGCTTCGGTGAGCAGTTCTTC. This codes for CASSLSFGEQFF.

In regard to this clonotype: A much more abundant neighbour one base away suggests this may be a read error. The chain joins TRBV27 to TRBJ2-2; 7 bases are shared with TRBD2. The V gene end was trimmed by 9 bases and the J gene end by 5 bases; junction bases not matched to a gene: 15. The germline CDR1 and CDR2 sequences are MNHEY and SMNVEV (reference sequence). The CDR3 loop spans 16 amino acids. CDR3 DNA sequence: TGTGCCAGTAAAACCCTCTTGACTAGCATGACCGGGGAGCTGTTTTTT. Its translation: CASKTLLTSMTGELFF.

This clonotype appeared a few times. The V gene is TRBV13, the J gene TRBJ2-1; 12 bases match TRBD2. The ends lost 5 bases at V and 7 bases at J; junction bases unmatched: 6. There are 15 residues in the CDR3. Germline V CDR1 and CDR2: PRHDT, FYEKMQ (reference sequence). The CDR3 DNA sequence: TGTGCCAGCAGCCTTGGACTAGCGGGGACGAATGAGCAGTTCTTC. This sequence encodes CASSLGLAGTNEQFF.

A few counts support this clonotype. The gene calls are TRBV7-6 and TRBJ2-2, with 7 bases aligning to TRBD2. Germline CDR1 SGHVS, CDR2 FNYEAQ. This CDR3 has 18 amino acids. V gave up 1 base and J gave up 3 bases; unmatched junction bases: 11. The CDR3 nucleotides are TGTGCCAGCAGCTTAGTCGCTAGCGGAGGAGGGTACACCGGGGAGCTGTTTTTT. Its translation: CASSLVASGGGYTGELFF.

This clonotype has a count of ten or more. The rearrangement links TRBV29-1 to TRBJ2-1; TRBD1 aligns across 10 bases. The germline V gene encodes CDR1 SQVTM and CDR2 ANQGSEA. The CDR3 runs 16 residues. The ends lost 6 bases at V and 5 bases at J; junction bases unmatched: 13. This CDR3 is CSVGVRTGGTNNEQFF. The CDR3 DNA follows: TGCAGCGTCGGAGTGAGGACAGGGGGGACTAACAATGAGCAGTTCTTC.

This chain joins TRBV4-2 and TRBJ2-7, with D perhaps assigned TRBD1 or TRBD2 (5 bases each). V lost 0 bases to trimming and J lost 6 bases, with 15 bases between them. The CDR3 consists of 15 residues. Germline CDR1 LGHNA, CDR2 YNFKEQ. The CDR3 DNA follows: TGTGCCAGCAGCCAAGATCGAGTAAGAGGGGCCGAGCAGTACTTC. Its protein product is CASSQDRVRGAEQYF.

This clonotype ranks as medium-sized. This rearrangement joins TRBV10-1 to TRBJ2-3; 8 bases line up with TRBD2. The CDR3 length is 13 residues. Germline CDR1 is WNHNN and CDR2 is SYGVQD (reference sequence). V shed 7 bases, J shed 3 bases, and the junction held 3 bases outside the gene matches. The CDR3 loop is CASTSGRTDTQYF. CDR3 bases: TGCGCCAGCACGAGCGGGAGAACAGATACGCAGTATTTT.

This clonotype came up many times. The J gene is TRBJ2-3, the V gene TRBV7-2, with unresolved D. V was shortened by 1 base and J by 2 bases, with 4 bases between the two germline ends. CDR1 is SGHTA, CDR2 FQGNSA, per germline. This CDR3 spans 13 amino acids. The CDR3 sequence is CASSLGATDTQYF. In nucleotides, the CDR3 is TGTGCCAGCAGCTTAGGAGCCACAGATACGCAGTATTTT.

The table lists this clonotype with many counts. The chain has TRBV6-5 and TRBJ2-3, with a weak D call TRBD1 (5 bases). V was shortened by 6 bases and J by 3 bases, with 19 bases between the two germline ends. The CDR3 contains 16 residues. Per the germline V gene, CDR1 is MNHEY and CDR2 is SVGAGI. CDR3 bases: TGTGCCAGCAGAGGGGTTTCGACAGCCCCAACAGATACGCAGTATTTT. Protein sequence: CASRGVSTAPTDTQYF.